These 28 T cell receptor beta chains originate from one sample sequenced in a study of cytomegalovirus exposure and HLA in healthy donors. With 60 Vbeta and 13 Jbeta primers, the PCR was carried out. Profiling relied on immunoSEQ multiplex PCR, and the TCRdb table lists in-frame clones only, not all of them. The data contain about 150,000 clones, 70% to 80% of them singletons. Sequencing was done on a sample of PBMCs. These receptor sequences come from a woman in her 40s in good health and CMV-seronegative.

The V and J genes are TRBV29-1 and TRBJ2-1; 12 bases match TRBD2. This CDR3 is 15 amino acids long. V lost 4 bases to trimming and J lost 5 bases; unmatched junction nucleotides: 6. Germline-derived CDR1 and CDR2 are SQVTM and ANQGSEA. CDR3 DNA sequence: TGCAGCGTTGTGATACTAGCGGGGGGTGACAATGAGCAGTTCTTC. Protein product: CSVVILAGGDNEQFF.

The chain combines TRBV6-5 with TRBJ2-7; 9 nucleotides align to TRBD1. Germline CDR1 reads MNHEY; CDR2 reads SVGAGI. This CDR3 is built from 14 residues. The J segment lost 6 bases and the V segment lost 9 bases, leaving 12 bases of the junction unmatched. The CDR3 nucleotides are TGTGCCAGGGAAGGCGGGACAGGGAGGGGCGAGCAGTACTTC. Protein sequence: CAREGGTGRGEQYF.

This sequence joins TRBV27 and TRBJ1-1, with unresolved D. The germline V gene has CDR1 MNHEY and CDR2 SMNVEV (reference sequence). The CDR3 has 12 residues. V lost 3 bases to trimming and J lost 6 bases, with 8 bases between them. CDR3 nucleotides: TGTGCCAGCAGTTTCTTGGGAGCTGAAGCTTTCTTT. Amino acids: CASSFLGAEAFF.

The chain has TRBV4-2 and TRBJ2-2; the match to TRBD2 covers 8 bases. Trimming removed 0 bases from V and 7 bases from J; junction bases left unmatched: 13. The CDR3 runs 18 residues. Germline V lookup: CDR1 LGHNA, CDR2 YNFKEQ. This chain's CDR3 is CASSQDVSREGLVGELFF. The CDR3, as DNA: TGTGCCAGCAGCCAAGATGTTTCCCGGGAGGGCCTGGTCGGGGAGCTGTTTTTT.

DNA of the CDR3: TGTGCCAGCAGTGACACAGGGGAGGTGGAGGCTTTCTTT. Protein product: CASSDTGEVEAFF. The chain joins TRBV2 to TRBJ1-1; 7 bases match TRBD1. Germline CDR1 and CDR2: SNHLY and FYNNEI. The CDR3 runs 13 residues. The V segment lost 3 bases and the J segment 11 bases; nucleotides outside the gene matches: 9.

This chain uses TRBV7-9 with TRBJ1-2; maybe TRBD1 (5 bases). V lost 5 bases and J lost 5, with 12 bases in between. The CDR3 is 13 residues long. Germline V gene sequence: CDR1 SEHNR, CDR2 FQNEAQ (reference sequence). CDR3 sequence reads: CASSTSGGYGYTF. CDR3 sequence (DNA): TGTGCCAGCAGCACCTCCGGGGGGTATGGCTACACCTTC.

This clone turned up a few times. The rearrangement links TRBV27 to TRBJ2-7; 7 nucleotides match TRBD2. Germline CDR1 and CDR2: MNHEY and SMNVEV (reference sequence). The CDR3 has 13 amino acids. With 6 bases clipped from V and 7 bases from J, the junction kept 9 bases outside the gene matches. The CDR3 DNA follows: TGTGCCAGCAGCTCGGGAGGACCCTCGGAGCAGTACTTC. Translating gives CASSSGGPSEQYF.

The sample holds a few counts of this clone. The chain combines TRBV6-5 with TRBJ2-7, with TRBD1 matching over 7 bases. Losses at the gene ends were 5 bases for V and 2 bases for J; bases not matched to a gene: 6. Germline V CDR1 and CDR2: MNHEY, SVGAGI. This CDR3 contains 14 residues. The CDR3 DNA reads as TGTGCCAGCAGTCAAACCGGGACAGCCTACGAGCAGTACTTC. Residues: CASSQTGTAYEQYF.

This clone was recorded only once. The chain recombines TRBV4-1 with TRBJ2-5; 7 bases are a match to TRBD1. This CDR3 has 20 amino acids. V lost 2 bases and J lost 2; bases outside the gene matches: 20. Per the germline V gene, CDR1 is MGHRA and CDR2 is YSYEKL. CDR3 amino acids: CASSQIQSAATGLGQETQYF. The CDR3 bases are TGCGCCAGCAGCCAAATCCAAAGTGCGGCGACAGGGCTTGGGCAAGAGACCCAGTACTTC.

In this sample, this clone turned up once. The chain is built from TRBV13 and TRBJ2-7, with D perhaps TRBD1 (5 bases). The V gene's germline CDR1 is PRHDT and CDR2 FYEKMQ (reference sequence). Trimming cost V 2 bases and J 0 bases, with 14 bases left between them. The CDR3 contains 16 residues. The CDR3 sequence is CASSLSNRYDSYEQYF. The DNA of the CDR3 is TGTGCCAGCAGCTTATCGAACAGGTACGACTCCTACGAGCAGTACTTC. The variable domain in full, completed from reference TRBV13 and TRBJ2-7, reads AAGVIQSPRHLIKEKRETATLKCYPIPRHDTVYWYQQGPGQDPQFLISFYEKMQSDKGSIPDRFSAQQFSDYHSELNMSSLELGDSALYFCASSLSNRYDSYEQYFGPGTRLTVT.

The chain couples TRBV18 to TRBJ2-7, with TRBD1 matching 11 bases. Per germline, CDR1 KGHSH and CDR2 LQKENI. With V trimmed by 5 bases and J by 6 bases, 6 bases remained unmatched. This CDR3 has 14 residues. The DNA of the CDR3 is TGTGCCAGCTCAATGCCCGGGACAGGGGGCGAGCAGTACTTC. It translates to CASSMPGTGGEQYF.

The CDR3 protein is CASSYSYQETQYF. CDR3 in DNA: TGTGCCAGCAGTTACTCATATCAAGAGACCCAGTACTTC. V usage is TRBV6-5 and J usage is TRBJ2-5; unclear D gene. The V gene's germline CDR1 is MNHEY and CDR2 SVGAGI. The V gene lost 0 bases and the J gene lost 2 bases, with 4 bases spanning the gap. The CDR3 is 13 residues long.

The V gene is TRBV11-3, the J gene TRBJ2-7; a possible D gene is TRBD2 (6 bases). The CDR3 sequence is 16 residues long. Looked up from germline, CDR1 is SGHNT and CDR2 is YENEEA. Trimming shortened V by 1 base and J by 0 bases, and 13 bases separated the two germline ends. CDR3 sequence: CASSLVGGISSYEQYF. The CDR3 nucleotides read TGTGCCAGCAGCTTAGTTGGGGGGATCAGCTCCTACGAGCAGTACTTC.

The V and J genes are TRBV13 and TRBJ2-7; tentative D call: TRBD1 (6 bases). V shed 5 bases and J shed 7 bases, with 18 bases lying between them. Germline CDR1 and CDR2: PRHDT and FYEKMQ (reference sequence). The CDR3 sequence is 14 residues long. CDR3 amino acids: CASSPRGSVREQYF. CDR3 bases: TGTGCCAGCAGCCCTAGGGGGAGTGTACGGGAGCAGTACTTC.

This chain uses TRBV6-6 with TRBJ1-1, with 7 bases lining up with TRBD1. Germline values: CDR1 MNHNY, CDR2 SVGAGI (reference sequence). The CDR3 sequence is 15 residues long. The trim removed 0 bases at V and 6 bases at J, leaving 7 bases unmatched. The DNA for the CDR3 is TGTGCCAGCAGTTACTCGAGACAGGGCGCCGCTGAAGCTTTCTTT. Translated, it gives CASSYSRQGAAEAFF.

The rearrangement joins TRBV5-4 to TRBJ2-7; 10 bases line up with TRBD1. Germline trimming cut 2 bases from V and 3 bases from J; bases unmatched to any gene: 5. CDR3 length: 15 amino acids. Germline loops: CDR1 SGHNT, CDR2 YYREEE (reference sequence). DNA for the CDR3: TGTGCCAGCAGCTTAGGGGGACAGGGGTACTACGAGCAGTACTTC. Amino acids: CASSLGGQGYYEQYF.

This chain uses TRBV6-5 with TRBJ1-6; unclear D gene. V lost 6 bases, J lost 10 bases, and 13 bases lay in between. The CDR3 runs 13 residues. CDR1 and CDR2 (germline): MNHEY, SVGAGI. CDR3 region: CASSPLTESPLHF. The CDR3 coding sequence is TGTGCCAGCAGCCCTCTAACCGAGTCACCCCTCCACTTT.

This chain uses TRBV5-4 with TRBJ2-2; D may be TRBD2 (6 bases). This CDR3 has 18 residues. The V end was cut by 0 bases, the J end by 2 bases, with 17 bases between. CDR1 and CDR2 (germline): SGHNT, YYREEE (reference sequence). Written as DNA, the CDR3 is TGTGCCAGCAGCTTGGCGGGCGGGATCTCCCTAAACACCGGGGAGCTGTTTTTT. Its translation: CASSLAGGISLNTGELFF.

The V and J genes are TRBV2 and TRBJ1-6; possible D gene TRBD1, 5 bases. The CDR3 sequence is 15 residues long. Germline assignment: CDR1 SNHLY and CDR2 FYNNEI. The V and J ends lost 3 bases and 6 bases respectively, with 12 bases between them. CDR3 sequence: CASSEGPGGNSPLHF. The CDR3 nucleotides are TGTGCCAGCAGTGAGGGGCCGGGGGGTAATTCACCCCTCCACTTT.

The chain carries TRBV27 and TRBJ1-4; D gene uncertain. V was cut by 7 bases and J by 0 bases, with 6 bases left in between. This CDR3 is 13 amino acids long. Per the germline V gene, CDR1 is MNHEY and CDR2 is SMNVEV (reference sequence). CDR3 nucleotides: TGTGCCAGCATGACTGCAACTAATGAAAAACTGTTTTTT. This gives the protein CASMTATNEKLFF. Filled out from reference TRBV27 and TRBJ1-4, the complete variable domain reads EAQVTQNPRYLITVTGKKLTVTCSQNMNHEYMSWYRQDPGLGLRQIYYSMNVEVTDKGDVPEGYKVSRKEKRNFPLILESPSPNQTSLYFCASMTATNEKLFFGSGTQLSVL.

The chain joins TRBV5-1 to TRBJ2-7; 9 bases fit TRBD1. Trimming took 4 bases from V and 2 from J; bases not matched to a gene: 4. Germline V gives CDR1 SGHRS, CDR2 YFSETQ. The CDR3 contains 14 residues. CDR3 sequence: CASSQGDRAYEQYF. For the CDR3, the DNA is TGCGCCAGCAGCCAAGGGGACAGGGCCTACGAGCAGTACTTC.

The chain uses TRBV28 and TRBJ2-7, with D maybe TRBD1 (6 bases). Per germline, CDR1 MDHEN and CDR2 SYDVKM. With 9 bases removed from V and 5 bases from J, the gap between germline ends came to 17 bases. The CDR3 sequence is 13 residues long. For the CDR3, the DNA is TGTGCCAGTCGGACAGCCTCAATAAACGAGCAGTACTTC. Translating gives CASRTASINEQYF.

This sequence joins TRBV9 and TRBJ1-1; 7 nucleotides align to TRBD1. This CDR3 contains 16 residues. In germline, CDR1 is SGDLS, CDR2 YYNGEE. V trimming: 4 bases; J trimming: 2 bases; junction bases outside the gene matches: 11. The CDR3: CASSSPTGNVNTEAFF. Written as DNA, the CDR3 is TGTGCCAGCAGCTCCCCGACAGGGAACGTAAACACTGAAGCTTTCTTT.

The V gene is TRBV5-6, the J gene TRBJ2-3, with D possibly TRBD1 on 6 matching bases. The CDR3 is 17 residues long. V lost 6 bases, J lost 2 bases, and 22 bases lay in between. Germline V gene lookup returns CDR1 SGHDT and CDR2 YYEEEE. CDR3 sequence (DNA): TGTGCCAGCATCCTTGGCCATGACAGGCATCACACAGATACGCAGTATTTT. This encodes CASILGHDRHHTDTQYF.

The J gene is TRBJ1-2, the V gene TRBV5-1; D gene unclear. V was pared by 1 base and J by 6 bases, with 13 bases between. This CDR3 has 14 amino acids. CDR1 and CDR2 (germline): SGHRS, YFSETQ. The CDR3 sequence is CASSLTNMMDGYTF. The DNA for the CDR3 is TGCGCCAGCAGCTTGACTAACATGATGGATGGCTACACCTTC.

In DNA form, the CDR3 reads TGTGCCAGCAGCTTACAGATTAACTATGGCTACACCTTC. It is translated as CASSLQINYGYTF. This sequence joins TRBV11-2 and TRBJ1-2; D gene unclear. Germline lookup yields CDR1 SGHAT and CDR2 FQNNGV. This CDR3 is built from 13 residues. V was trimmed by 2 bases and J by 1 base, leaving 5 bases between them.

This clone has only a few counts. The chain carries TRBV5-1 and TRBJ2-3; D might be TRBD1 (5 bases). V dropped 0 bases and J dropped 0 bases, with 8 bases sitting between them. Germline V lookup: CDR1 SGHRS, CDR2 YFSETQ. CDR3 length: 15 residues. The chain's CDR3 is CASSLAPGSTDTQYF. CDR3 nucleotides: TGCGCCAGCAGCTTGGCACCAGGGAGCACAGATACGCAGTATTTT.

The chain couples TRBV4-2 to TRBJ2-1, with TRBD2 matching 9 bases. Unmatched junction bases numbered 9, after V lost 4 bases and J lost 8 bases. Germline assignment: CDR1 LGHNA and CDR2 YNFKEQ. The CDR3 runs 15 residues. The CDR3 here is CASSPPGGGAHEQFF. The CDR3 nucleotides read TGTGCCAGCAGCCCCCCAGGCGGGGGGGCCCATGAGCAGTTCTTC.